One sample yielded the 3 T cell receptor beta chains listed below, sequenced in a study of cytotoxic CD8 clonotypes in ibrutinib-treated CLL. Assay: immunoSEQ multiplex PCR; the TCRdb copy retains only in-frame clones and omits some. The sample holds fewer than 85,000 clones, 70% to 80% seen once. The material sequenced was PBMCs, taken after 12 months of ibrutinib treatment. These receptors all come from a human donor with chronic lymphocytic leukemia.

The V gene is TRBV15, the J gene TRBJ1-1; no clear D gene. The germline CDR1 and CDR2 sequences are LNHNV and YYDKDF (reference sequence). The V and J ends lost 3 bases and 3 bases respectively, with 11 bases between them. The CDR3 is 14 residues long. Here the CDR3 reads CATSSRFFDTEAFF. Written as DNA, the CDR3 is TGTGCCACCAGCAGCCGGTTTTTTGACACTGAAGCTTTCTTT.

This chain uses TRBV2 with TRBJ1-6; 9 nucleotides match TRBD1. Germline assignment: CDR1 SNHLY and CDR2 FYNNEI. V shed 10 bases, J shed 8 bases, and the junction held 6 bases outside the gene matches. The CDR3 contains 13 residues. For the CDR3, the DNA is TGTGCCACCGGACAGGGGAGGGATTCACCCCTCCACTTT. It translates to CATGQGRDSPLHF.

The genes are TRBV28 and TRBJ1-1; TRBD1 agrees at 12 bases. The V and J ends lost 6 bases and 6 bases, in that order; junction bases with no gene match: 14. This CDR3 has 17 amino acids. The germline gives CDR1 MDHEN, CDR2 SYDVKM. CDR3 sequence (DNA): TGTGCCAGCAGCCTCCCGGGACAGGGGGCGCGGCGGCCTGAAGCTTTCTTT. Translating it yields CASSLPGQGARRPEAFF.